One and the same sample provided the 17 T cell receptor beta chains below, sequenced in a study of CD8+ T cells in alopecia areata. cDNA reverse transcribed from extracted RNA served as the sequencing template. Generated by immunoSEQ multiplex PCR, the TCRdb table keeps only in-frame clones and is missing some. The table shows approximately 150,000 clones, with less than 65% occurring only once. The material sequenced was CD8+ T cells sorted from blood. Source of these receptors: a human donor in good health.

J is TRBJ2-7 and V is TRBV7-2; D uncertain. Germline V gives CDR1 SGHTA, CDR2 FQGNSA. The CDR3 has 13 amino acids. Trimming left V 3 bases short and J 0 bases short, with 6 bases between. The CDR3 reads CASSFLGSYEQYF. DNA for the CDR3: TGTGCCAGCAGCTTCCTAGGCTCCTACGAGCAGTACTTC.

In its sample, this clone was seen once. The chain is built from TRBV29-1 and TRBJ2-1, with D possibly matching TRBD2 (5 bases). This CDR3 is 13 amino acids long. Trimming took 4 bases from V and 7 from J, leaving 14 bases between them. The germline V gene has CDR1 SQVTM and CDR2 ANQGSEA. As DNA, the CDR3 is TGCAGCGTTGGTCTAGCATCTCGAAATGAGCAGTTCTTC. Protein: CSVGLASRNEQFF.

This rearrangement joins TRBV30 to TRBJ1-5, with no clear D. In germline, CDR1 is GTSNPN, CDR2 SVGIG (reference sequence). CDR3 length equals 14 residues. Trimming stripped 2 bases from V and 1 base from J, with 9 bases between. CDR3 in DNA: TGTGCCTGGAGTTCCCCGGACAGCAATCAGCCCCAGCATTTT. Protein product: CAWSSPDSNQPQHF.

The rearrangement uses TRBV27 and TRBJ2-3, with 8 bases that match TRBD1. V was clipped by 5 bases and J by 4 bases; unmatched bases: 11. CDR3 length: 16 amino acids. Germline V gene data show CDR1 as MNHEY and CDR2 as SMNVEV (reference sequence). The CDR3 region has the DNA TGTGCCAGCAGTCGTCGGACAGGGCGGGGCGCAGATACGCAGTATTTT. This sequence encodes CASSRRTGRGADTQYF.

This clone has only a few counts. J is TRBJ2-7 and V is TRBV5-1; 11 bases fit TRBD2. The CDR3 has 16 residues. Germline loops: CDR1 SGHRS, CDR2 YFSETQ. The junction had 9 bases not matched to a gene; V was cut back by 4 bases and J by 3 bases. In DNA, the CDR3 is TGCGCCAGCAGCACACCGACTAGCGGGACGGACTACGAGCAGTACTTC. This codes for CASSTPTSGTDYEQYF.

This clone was counted only a few times. The V call is TRBV7-9, the J call TRBJ2-1; possibly TRBD2 for D (5 bases). Trimming removed 6 bases from V and 5 bases from J, with 20 bases in between. From germline, CDR1 is SEHNR and CDR2 FQNEAQ (reference sequence). The CDR3 runs 16 residues. In nucleotides, the CDR3 is TGTGCCAGCAGACATCCCCGGACTGTGCTCGACAATGAGCAGTTCTTC. This sequence encodes CASRHPRTVLDNEQFF.

This clone was recorded a few times. This chain connects TRBV27 to TRBJ1-1; 7 bases are shared with TRBD1. CDR3 length: 14 residues. Germline assignment: CDR1 MNHEY and CDR2 SMNVEV (reference sequence). V lost 0 bases and J lost 5; bases outside the gene matches: 3. Here the CDR3 reads CASSLSTGLTEAFF. The CDR3 DNA sequence: TGTGCCAGCAGTTTATCGACAGGGTTGACTGAAGCTTTCTTT.

This sequence joins TRBV5-6 and TRBJ2-1; 8 bases fit TRBD2. Germline assignment: CDR1 SGHDT and CDR2 YYEEEE. V dropped 0 bases and J dropped 6; count of bases not matched to a gene: 5. The CDR3 consists of 15 residues. CDR3 sequence reads: CASSLAGGPGNEQFF. In nucleotides, the CDR3 is TGTGCCAGCAGCTTGGCGGGAGGGCCGGGCAATGAGCAGTTCTTC.

This clone was observed a handful of times. CDR3 sequence: CASSLNVDEQYF. The DNA for the CDR3 is TGCGCCAGCAGCTTGAATGTCGACGAGCAGTACTTC. The chain carries TRBV5-1 and TRBJ2-7; D is undetermined. V lost 1 base, J lost 5 bases, and 7 bases lay in between. This CDR3 has 12 amino acids. Germline V gives CDR1 SGHRS, CDR2 YFSETQ.

V and J are TRBV14 and TRBJ1-2, with TRBD1 matching over 7 bases. With 4 bases clipped from V and 5 bases from J, the junction kept 4 bases outside the gene matches. There are 13 residues in the CDR3. The germline V gene has CDR1 SGHDN and CDR2 FVKESK. The CDR3 coding sequence is TGTGCCAGCAGCCCGGGACAGTCGTATGGCTACACCTTC. Translation: CASSPGQSYGYTF.

The chain joins TRBV19 to TRBJ1-2; perhaps TRBD1 as D (5 bases). The V end lost 3 bases, the J end lost 6 bases, and 20 bases lay between the germline ends. The CDR3 totals 16 residues. CDR1 LNHDA and CDR2 SQIVND come from the germline V gene (reference sequence). Written as DNA, the CDR3 is TGTGCCAGTAGTATCCCCGGGACGGATGTGATCCATGGCTACACCTTC. Encoded protein: CASSIPGTDVIHGYTF.

V usage is TRBV15 and J usage is TRBJ1-5; D gene ambiguous. The CDR3 loop spans 15 amino acids. CDR1 is LNHNV and CDR2 is YYDKDF in the germline V gene (reference sequence). V lost 3 bases to trimming and J lost 7 bases, with 16 bases between them. Here the CDR3 reads CATSSWVEPRQPQHF. Written as DNA, the CDR3 is TGTGCCACCAGCAGCTGGGTTGAGCCTCGGCAGCCCCAGCATTTT.

This clone was detected a few times. The V call is TRBV25-1, the J call TRBJ1-4, with no clear D. Trimming removed 6 bases from V and 5 bases from J, with 4 bases in between. Germline V lookup: CDR1 MGHDK, CDR2 SYGVNS. The CDR3 has 11 amino acids. CDR3 region: CASSTNEKLFF. The DNA for the CDR3 is TGTGCCAGCAGCACAAATGAAAAACTGTTTTTT.

The V and J genes are TRBV15 and TRBJ2-1; a weak D match, TRBD2 (6 bases). Germline CDR1 LNHNV, CDR2 YYDKDF (reference sequence). CDR3 size: 16 residues. Deletions cut 0 bases from V and 5 bases from J, with 14 bases between. CDR3 in DNA: TGTGCCACCAGCAGAGATCTGTCGGGAGTCCACAATGAGCAGTTCTTC. Protein sequence: CATSRDLSGVHNEQFF.

V gene TRBV2 combines with J gene TRBJ2-5, with 9 bases aligning to TRBD1. Germline CDR1 is SNHLY and CDR2 is FYNNEI. The CDR3 consists of 16 residues. The ends lost 6 bases at V and 4 bases at J; junction bases unmatched: 12. The CDR3 DNA reads TGTGCCAGCAGGGGACTGGGACAGGGAGATGGAGAGACCCAGTACTTC. Translation: CASRGLGQGDGETQYF.

The rearrangement joins TRBV9 to TRBJ1-2, with D possibly being TRBD1 (5 bases). Trimming took 3 bases from V and 8 from J, leaving 11 bases between them. This CDR3 has 12 amino acids. CDR1 and CDR2 from the germline V gene are SGDLS and YYNGEE. CDR3: CASSAPEGGYTF. The DNA of the CDR3 is TGTGCCAGCAGCGCCCCGGAGGGGGGCTACACCTTC.

Concerning this clone: Within the sample, other DNA sequences also encode this same CDR3. The V gene is TRBV2, the J gene TRBJ2-2; D unclear. The ends were cut back, 8 bases at V and 4 bases at J, with 5 bases in the middle. The CDR3 contains 11 residues. Germline loops: CDR1 SNHLY, CDR2 FYNNEI. The CDR3 is CASSVTGELFF. In DNA, the CDR3 is TGTGCCAGCTCTGTCACCGGGGAGCTGTTTTTT.